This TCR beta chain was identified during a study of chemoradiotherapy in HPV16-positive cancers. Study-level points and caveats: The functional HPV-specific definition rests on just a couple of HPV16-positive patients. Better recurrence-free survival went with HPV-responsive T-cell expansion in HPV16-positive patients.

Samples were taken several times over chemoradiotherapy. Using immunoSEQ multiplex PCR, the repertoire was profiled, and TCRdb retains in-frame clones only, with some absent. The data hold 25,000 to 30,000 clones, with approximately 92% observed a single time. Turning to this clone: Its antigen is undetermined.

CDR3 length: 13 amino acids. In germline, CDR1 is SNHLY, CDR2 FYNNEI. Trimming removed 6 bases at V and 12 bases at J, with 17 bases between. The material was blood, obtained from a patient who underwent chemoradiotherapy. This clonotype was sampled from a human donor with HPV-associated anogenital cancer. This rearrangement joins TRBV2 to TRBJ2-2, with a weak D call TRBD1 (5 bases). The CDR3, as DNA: TGTGCCAGCAGCAGCAGGGATCCCCCGAAGCTGTTTTTT. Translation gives CASSSRDPPKLFF.